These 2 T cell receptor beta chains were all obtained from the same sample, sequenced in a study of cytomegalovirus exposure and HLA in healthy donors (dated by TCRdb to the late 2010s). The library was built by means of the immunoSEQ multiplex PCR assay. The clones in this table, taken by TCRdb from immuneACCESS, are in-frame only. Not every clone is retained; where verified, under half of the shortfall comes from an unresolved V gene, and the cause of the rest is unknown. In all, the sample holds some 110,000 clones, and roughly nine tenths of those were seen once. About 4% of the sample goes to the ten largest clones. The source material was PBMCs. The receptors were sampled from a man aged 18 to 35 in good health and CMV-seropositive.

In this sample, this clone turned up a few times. The CDR3 DNA reads as TGTGCCAGCAGCGGGGACAGGTCTCAGCCCCAGCATTTT. Encoded protein: CASSGDRSQPQHF. This sequence joins TRBV5-8 and TRBJ1-5; 8 bases agree with TRBD1. The junction had 3 bases not matched to a gene; V was cut back by 4 bases and J by 6 bases. CDR1 is SGHTS and CDR2 is YDEGEE in the germline V gene. The CDR3 is made up of 13 amino acids. The full variable domain, with the rest looked up from reference TRBV5-8 and TRBJ1-5, is EAGVTQSPTHLIKTRGQQATLRCSPISGHTSVYWYQQALGLGLQFLLWYDEGEERNRGNFPPRFSGRQFPNYSSELNVNALELEDSALYLCASSGDRSQPQHFGDGTRLSIL.

CDR3 sequence reads: CASSLMQGSLLMNTEAFF. DNA for the CDR3: TGTGCCAGCAGCTTGATGCAGGGGAGCTTGTTAATGAACACTGAAGCTTTCTTT. The chain has TRBV5-6 and TRBJ1-1; a weak D match, TRBD1 (6 bases). Germline lookup yields CDR1 SGHDT and CDR2 YYEEEE. The V and J ends lost 1 base and 0 bases respectively, with 19 bases between them. This CDR3 spans 18 amino acids. The entire variable domain, with the rest obtained from reference TRBV5-6 and TRBJ1-1, is as follows: DAGVTQSPTHLIKTRGQQVTLRCSPKSGHDTVSWYQQALGQGPQFIFQYYEEEERQRGNFPDRFSGHQFPNYSSELNVNALLLGDSALYLCASSLMQGSLLMNTEAFFGQGTRLTVV.